The clone carrying this T cell receptor (beta chain) showed up just a few times. Clones were sequenced by immunoSEQ multiplex PCR, and TCRdb holds only the in-frame ones, with some missing. Found here are about 320,000 clones, 85% to 90% of them singletons; the top ten hold 8.5% to 12%. Germline lookup yields CDR1 LNHDA and CDR2 SQIVND (reference sequence). V was cut by 2 bases and J by 5 bases, with 15 bases left in between. CDR3 length: 15 amino acids. The sample belongs to a study of blood T cell repertoires in COVID-19. Study background: From the United States, Italy and Spain came samples of acute and convalescent COVID-19.

Recovered participants had two consecutive negative NP/OP PCR tests, healthcare professional clearance, or symptom resolution. This TCR came from a woman younger than 35 who had recovered from COVID-19. The specimen was PBMCs or T cells enriched from blood (not recorded which). V and J are TRBV19 and TRBJ2-5; D is unresolved. CDR3 in amino acids: CASSILLSLSETQYF. The DNA of the CDR3 is TGTGCCAGTAGTATACTTCTCTCTTTGTCGGAGACCCAGTACTTC.